The 11 T cell receptor beta chains listed next were all sequenced from one sample in a study of regulatory dendritic cells for organ transplantation. Which antigens these TCRs recognize remains unknown. Sorted T cells were CFSE-labeled and cultured approximately five days with allogeneic regulatory or mature dendritic cells at 1:10. TCRdb's copy holds only in-frame clones and misses some; the assay was immunoSEQ multiplex PCR. This table has tens of thousands of clones, 85% to 90% appearing once. The sample consisted of naive CD4+ T cells from blood cultured with dendritic cells. Subset here: CD45RA+ naive T cells. The source is a human donor in good health.

This clone occurred once. This rearrangement joins TRBV27 to TRBJ1-4, with 9 positions matching TRBD1. Germline loops: CDR1 MNHEY, CDR2 SMNVEV (reference sequence). The CDR3 spans 17 residues. V shed 5 bases and J 5 bases; nucleotides not matched to a gene: 12. In nucleotides, the CDR3 is TGTGCCAGCAGTCTTGGACAGGGGAGGGGATTGAATGAAAAACTGTTTTTT. Amino acids: CASSLGQGRGLNEKLFF.

V is TRBV10-2 and J is TRBJ2-7, with 10 positions matching TRBD1. This CDR3 is built from 15 residues. Trimming took 5 bases from V and 0 from J; bases not matched to a gene: 4. Germline V CDR1 and CDR2: WSHSY, SAAADI. CDR3 protein: CASSQRQGASYEQYF. In DNA form, the CDR3 reads TGCGCCAGCAGTCAAAGACAGGGGGCCTCCTACGAGCAGTACTTC.

The chain combines TRBV7-6 with TRBJ2-2; possibly TRBD1 or TRBD2 for D (5 bases each). CDR1 and CDR2 from the germline V gene are SGHVS and FNYEAQ. This CDR3 region has 15 residues. V was trimmed by 0 bases and J by 6 bases, leaving 11 bases between them. CDR3 protein: CASSLAGEVPGELFF. The CDR3 nucleotides read TGTGCCAGCAGCTTAGCGGGGGAAGTGCCCGGGGAGCTGTTTTTT.

The J gene is TRBJ1-4, the V gene TRBV6-1; D uncertain. CDR1 MNHNS and CDR2 SASEGT come from the germline V gene. The CDR3 is made up of 17 amino acids. V lost 5 bases, J lost 4 bases, and 20 bases lay in between. CDR3 DNA sequence: TGTGCCAGCAGTCAAGACATTCCCCGGGAATATAATGAAAAACTGTTTTTT. It yields the protein CASSQDIPREYNEKLFF.

The chain joins TRBV5-4 to TRBJ1-1, with 9 bases aligning to TRBD1. The CDR3 runs 12 residues. CDR1 is SGHNT and CDR2 is YYREEE in the germline V gene (reference sequence). With V trimmed by 3 bases and J by 10 bases, 4 bases remained unmatched. The DNA for the CDR3 is TGTGCCAGCAGCTCGGACAGGGGTACAGCTTTCTTT. It encodes CASSSDRGTAFF. Variable domain in full (rest from reference TRBV5-4 and TRBJ1-1): ETGVTQSPTHLIKTRGQQVTLRCSSQSGHNTVSWYQQALGQGPQFIFQYYREEENGRGNFPPRFSGLQFPNYSSELNVNALELDDSALYLCASSSDRGTAFFGQGTRLTVV.

The count of this clone is one. V and J are TRBV6-1 and TRBJ2-7; D gene unclear. The CDR3 spans 15 residues. Germline V lookup: CDR1 MNHNS, CDR2 SASEGT. V lost 8 bases and J 4 bases, leaving 21 bases between the germline ends. CDR3 bases: TGTGCCAGCTGTGCTAGGTATCTGACGTCTTACGAGCAGTACTTC. Amino acid sequence: CASCARYLTSYEQYF.

The chain uses TRBV29-1 and TRBJ1-2; D uncertain. The V gene lost 7 bases and the J gene lost 3 bases, with 9 bases spanning the gap. CDR1 SQVTM and CDR2 ANQGSEA come from the germline V gene. The CDR3 covers 11 residues. The CDR3 DNA sequence: TGCAGCGCCCGTGGTGACTATGGCTACACCTTC. Amino acids: CSARGDYGYTF.

The chain joins TRBV29-1 to TRBJ2-3; a possible D gene is TRBD2 (6 bases). V gave up 8 bases and J gave up 2 bases, with 17 bases separating them. The germline gives CDR1 SQVTM, CDR2 ANQGSEA. The CDR3 contains 14 residues. The CDR3 spells CSSLDGGVTDTQYF. The CDR3 nucleotides are TGCAGCTCTCTAGATGGCGGGGTCACAGATACGCAGTATTTT.

The rearrangement joins TRBV30 to TRBJ1-2; no reliable D call. Germline values: CDR1 GTSNPN, CDR2 SVGIG (reference sequence). V shed 4 bases and J shed 7 bases, with 19 bases lying between them. The CDR3 totals 14 residues. The CDR3 spells CAWIEGLRSGGYTF. Here the CDR3 DNA reads TGTGCCTGGATTGAGGGTCTACGCTCGGGTGGCTACACCTTC.

This sequence joins TRBV5-1 and TRBJ2-7; either TRBD1 or TRBD2 may supply D (7 bases each). CDR1 and CDR2 from the germline V gene are SGHRS and YFSETQ. The CDR3 length is 14 residues. V lost 0 bases to trimming and J lost 6 bases, with 13 bases between them. As DNA, the CDR3 is TGCGCCAGCAGCTTGGATGGCAGGGGGGGCGAGCAGTACTTC. This encodes CASSLDGRGGEQYF.

The chain uses TRBV18 and TRBJ2-7, with 8 bases lining up with TRBD2. Germline V gene lookup returns CDR1 KGHSH and CDR2 LQKENI. After removal of 3 bases from V and 6 bases from J, the junction contained 7 bases not matched to a gene. This CDR3 is 14 amino acids long. CDR3 region: CASSPGGRTGEQYF. In DNA, the CDR3 is TGTGCCAGCTCACCTGGCGGGAGGACGGGCGAGCAGTACTTC. Combining the CDR3 with reference TRBV18 and TRBJ2-7 gives the whole variable domain NAGVMQNPRHLVRRRGQEARLRCSPMKGHSHVYWYRQLPEEGLKFMVYLQKENIIDESGMPKERFSAEFPKEGPSILRIQQVVRGDSAAYFCASSPGGRTGEQYFGPGTRLTVT.